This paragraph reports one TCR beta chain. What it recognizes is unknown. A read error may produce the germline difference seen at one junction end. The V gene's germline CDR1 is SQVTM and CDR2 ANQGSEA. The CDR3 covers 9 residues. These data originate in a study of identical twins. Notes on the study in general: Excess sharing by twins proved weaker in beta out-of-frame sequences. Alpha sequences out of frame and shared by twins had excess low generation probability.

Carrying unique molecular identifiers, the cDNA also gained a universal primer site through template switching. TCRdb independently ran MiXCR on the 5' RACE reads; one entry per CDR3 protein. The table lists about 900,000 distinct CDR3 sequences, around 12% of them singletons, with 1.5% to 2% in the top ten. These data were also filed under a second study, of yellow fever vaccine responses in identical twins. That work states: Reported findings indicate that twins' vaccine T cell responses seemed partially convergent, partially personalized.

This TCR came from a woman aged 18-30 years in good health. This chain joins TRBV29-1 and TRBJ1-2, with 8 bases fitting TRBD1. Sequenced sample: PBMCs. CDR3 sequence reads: CSVPGTGGF. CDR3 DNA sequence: TGCAGCGTACCCGGGACAGGCGGATTC.